Below are 20 T cell receptor beta chains sequenced from a single sample in a study of blood T cells in healthy people across ages. Through a sample-barcoded 5' primer and a J-beta primer mix, a second PCR was run for roughly 6 to 12 cycles. MiXCR, run by TCRdb on the 5' RACE reads, gives a single entry per CDR3 protein. Among 780,000 or so distinct CDR3 sequences, 53% were seen once, and the ten largest hold roughly 40%. Sequencing was done on a sample of blood. The receptors were gathered from a man older than 75 in good health.

This rearrangement joins TRBV29-1 to TRBJ1-1; D is unresolved. The ends were cut back, 7 bases at V and 1 base at J, with 10 bases in the middle. The CDR3 contains 12 residues. Germline V gene sequence: CDR1 SQVTM, CDR2 ANQGSEA. CDR3 nucleotides: TGCAGCGCTAAATTGGGGAACACTGAAGCTTTCTTT. It is translated as CSAKLGNTEAFF.

J is TRBJ1-3 and V is TRBV29-1, with TRBD1 matching 7 bases. Trimming removed 6 bases from V and 1 base from J; junction bases left unmatched: 12. The CDR3 has 16 amino acids. Looked up from germline, CDR1 is SQVTM and CDR2 is ANQGSEA. The CDR3 DNA follows: TGCAGCGTATCCCCGACAGGGCATGGTTCTGGAAACACCATATATTTT. This gives the protein CSVSPTGHGSGNTIYF.

The chain links TRBV6-4 to TRBJ2-2; D may be TRBD1 (7 bases). V shed 4 bases and J shed 0 bases, with 18 bases lying between them. CDR1 is MRHNA and CDR2 is SNTAGT in the germline V gene. This CDR3 is 18 amino acids long. The CDR3 reads CASSARQGGAANTGELFF. The CDR3 DNA follows: TGTGCCAGCAGTGCCCGACAGGGAGGCGCCGCGAACACCGGGGAGCTGTTTTTT.

In the case of this clonotype: Mismatch with germline at one junction end may stem from a read error. The gene calls are TRBV20-1 and TRBJ2-3, with 12 nucleotides matching TRBD2. The CDR3 has 15 residues. Germline-derived CDR1 and CDR2 are DFQATT and SNEGSKA (reference sequence). Here the CDR3 reads CSARGASGRVDTRYF. CDR3 sequence (DNA): TGCAGTGCTAGAGGGGCTAGCGGGAGGGTGGATACGCGGTATTTT.

This clonotype was seen more than once but under ten times. This chain links TRBV4-2 with TRBJ2-5; possibly TRBD2 for D (6 bases). The germline gives CDR1 LGHNA, CDR2 YNFKEQ. This CDR3 is built from 17 residues. The V gene lost 4 bases and the J gene lost 1 base, with 19 bases spanning the gap. The CDR3 bases are TGTGCCAGCAGCCCTATAGGGGCGGGGAGCCTCCAAGAGACCCAGTACTTC. As protein: CASSPIGAGSLQETQYF.

Of note for this clonotype: A junction end diverges from the germline sequence, so it may reflect a read error. This sequence joins TRBV11-2 and TRBJ2-1, with 16 bases that match TRBD2. The end of the DNA fits TRBJ2-7 better, so the J call may be wrong. Looked up from germline, CDR1 is SGHAT and CDR2 is FQNNGV. The CDR3 consists of 18 residues. CDR3 in amino acids: CVSSSGLAGGAGYNEQYF. CDR3 nucleotide sequence: TGTGTCAGCAGTTCGGGACTAGCGGGAGGGGCTGGATACAATGAGCAGTACTTC.

CDR3 sequence: CSARDPKTAYGYTF. CDR3 nucleotide sequence: TGCAGTGCTAGAGATCCCAAGACAGCCTATGGCTACACCTTC. The J gene is TRBJ1-2, the V gene TRBV20-1; a possible D gene is TRBD1 (5 bases). The length of the CDR3 is 14 residues. The V end was cut by 0 bases, the J end by 4 bases, with 12 bases between. Germline values: CDR1 DFQATT, CDR2 SNEGSKA (reference sequence).

This rearrangement joins TRBV28 to TRBJ2-7; 9 bases are a match to TRBD1. The CDR3 loop spans 16 amino acids. The ends lost 4 bases at V and 0 bases at J; junction bases unmatched: 7. Germline CDR1 reads MDHEN; CDR2 reads SYDVKM. The CDR3 DNA follows: TGTGCCAGCAGTTCACCGGGACAGGGTAGCTCCTACGAGCAGTACTTC. This sequence encodes CASSSPGQGSSYEQYF.

This clonotype has only a few counts. The chain combines TRBV20-1 with TRBJ2-1, with TRBD2 identical over 12 bases. V was clipped by 5 bases and J by 8 bases; unmatched bases: 13. CDR3 size: 16 residues. Germline CDR1 and CDR2: DFQATT and SNEGSKA (reference sequence). CDR3 residues: CSAPPPLAGGPDEQFF. In DNA, the CDR3 is TGCAGTGCTCCGCCCCCCCTAGCGGGAGGGCCGGATGAGCAGTTCTTC.

J is TRBJ2-7 and V is TRBV28; 11 positions match TRBD1. The germline V gene has CDR1 MDHEN and CDR2 SYDVKM. CDR3 length: 14 residues. The junction had 1 base not matched to a gene; V was cut back by 6 bases and J by 0 bases. This CDR3 reads CASRGQGDSYEQYF. CDR3 sequence (DNA): TGTGCCAGCAGGGGACAGGGGGACTCCTACGAGCAGTACTTC. The full variable domain, rest sourced from reference TRBV28 and TRBJ2-7, is DVKVTQSSRYLVKRTGEKVFLECVQDMDHENMFWYRQDPGLGLRLIYFSYDVKMKEKGDIPEGYSVSREKKERFSLILESASTNQTSMYLCASRGQGDSYEQYFGPGTRLTVT.

There are a few counts of this clonotype. The rearrangement joins TRBV20-1 to TRBJ2-7; D is possibly TRBD1 (5 bases). The V gene lost 1 base and the J gene lost 6 bases, with 13 bases spanning the gap. CDR1 is DFQATT, CDR2 SNEGSKA, per germline (reference sequence). The CDR3 spans 13 residues. CDR3 sequence: CSARGAAGSEQYF. CDR3 in DNA: TGCAGTGCTAGAGGGGCAGCAGGGTCCGAGCAGTACTTC.

The genes are TRBV4-2 and TRBJ2-7; 7 bases line up with TRBD1. The germline V gene encodes CDR1 LGHNA and CDR2 YNFKEQ. This CDR3 has 16 amino acids. J gave up 1 base and V 4 bases, and 10 bases lay outside the gene matches. This CDR3 reads CASSPNTGDSSYEQYF. As DNA, the CDR3 is TGTGCCAGCAGCCCCAATACTGGGGACAGTTCCTACGAGCAGTACTTC.

The chain recombines TRBV7-3 with TRBJ2-3; D gene uncertain. V was pared by 2 bases and J by 2 bases, with 5 bases between. The CDR3 runs to 13 residues. Germline V gene data show CDR1 as SGHTA and CDR2 as FQGTGA. The CDR3 nucleotides read TGTGCCAGCAGCTTAGACCACACAGATACGCAGTATTTT. Residues: CASSLDHTDTQYF.

The rearrangement links TRBV5-1 to TRBJ2-1; tentatively, D is TRBD2 (6 bases). V lost 0 bases, J lost 7 bases, and 17 bases lay in between. The CDR3 sequence is 16 residues long. From germline, CDR1 is SGHRS and CDR2 YFSETQ. The CDR3 sequence is CASSLAGTSVTNEQFF. Written as DNA, the CDR3 is TGCGCCAGCAGCTTGGCCGGGACTTCAGTCACAAATGAGCAGTTCTTC. Full variable domain (missing parts from reference TRBV5-1 and TRBJ2-1): KAGVTQTPRYLIKTRGQQVTLSCSPISGHRSVSWYQQTPGQGLQFLFEYFSETQRNKGNFPGRFSGRQFSNSRSEMNVSTLELGDSALYLCASSLAGTSVTNEQFFGPGTRLTVL.

A few counts support this clonotype. The chain joins TRBV29-1 to TRBJ2-7, with unresolved D. The CDR3 spans 18 residues. The germline V gene encodes CDR1 SQVTM and CDR2 ANQGSEA. The V end lost 0 bases, the J end lost 0 bases, and 21 bases lay between the germline ends. The CDR3 region is CSVEDPARAGPGSYEQYF. As DNA, the CDR3 is TGCAGCGTTGAAGATCCCGCGAGAGCCGGGCCGGGCTCCTACGAGCAGTACTTC.

V is TRBV20-1 and J is TRBJ2-7; TRBD1 agrees at 8 bases. CDR1 and CDR2 (germline): DFQATT, SNEGSKA (reference sequence). The CDR3 has 14 amino acids. The junction had 9 bases not matched to a gene; V was cut back by 7 bases and J by 1 base. This CDR3 is CSGVGTGGSYEQYF. The CDR3 bases are TGCAGTGGCGTTGGGACAGGTGGGTCCTACGAGCAGTACTTC.

This clonotype was counted a few times. V gene TRBV9 combines with J gene TRBJ2-7; the D gene could be TRBD1 or TRBD2 (5 bases each). The germline V gene has CDR1 SGDLS and CDR2 YYNGEE. Trimming took 0 bases from V and 5 from J, leaving 15 bases between them. The CDR3 has 15 residues. The CDR3 region is CASSVGPGPPDEQYF. CDR3 DNA sequence: TGTGCCAGCAGCGTAGGACCGGGGCCACCTGACGAGCAGTACTTC.

This clonotype was detected only a few times. V and J are TRBV12-3 or TRBV12-4 and TRBJ2-3; D perhaps matches TRBD2 (6 bases). CDR3 size: 12 residues. The V and J ends lost 3 bases and 7 bases respectively, with 8 bases between them. The CDR3 sequence is CASSLRTNTQYF. CDR3 bases: TGTGCCAGCAGTTTGAGGACTAATACGCAGTATTTT.

This clonotype was found many times. This chain uses TRBV5-1 with TRBJ1-1; D is perhaps TRBD1 (5 bases). The CDR3 covers 13 residues. Germline V gene data show CDR1 as SGHRS and CDR2 as YFSETQ. The ends were cut back, 3 bases at V and 4 bases at J, with 10 bases in the middle. The CDR3 DNA reads TGCGCCAGCAGCTCCCGGGACGGCACTGAAGCTTTCTTT. Translating gives CASSSRDGTEAFF.

This chain uses TRBV5-1 with TRBJ2-7, with TRBD2 matching 11 bases. The CDR3 contains 14 residues. V lost 4 bases, J lost 6 bases, and 6 bases stayed unmatched. CDR1 and CDR2 (germline): SGHRS, YFSETQ. CDR3 DNA sequence: TGCGCCAGCAGCGTGGTTAGCGGGAGGGTCGAGCAGTACTTC. Its protein is CASSVVSGRVEQYF.